This T cell receptor beta chain was identified during a study of shared clonotypes between healthy human individuals. Clones were sequenced by immunoSEQ multiplex PCR, and TCRdb holds only the in-frame ones, with some missing. The table lists millions of clones, approximately 95% of them singletons. V was pared by 4 bases and J by 4 bases, with 16 bases between. The V gene's germline CDR1 is SGHTA and CDR2 FQGNSA. The CDR3 contains 15 residues. The naive CD8 subset, CD45RO-negative cells positively selected for CCR7, excluded terminally differentiated effector memory CD45RA+ cells. The sequence came from a young man in good health. This chain joins TRBV7-2 and TRBJ1-1; D perhaps matches TRBD1 (5 bases). Sequencing was carried out using naive CD8+ T cells sorted from blood. As DNA, the CDR3 is TGTGCCAGCAGCTCATTAGGGGTGGGGAGCACTGAAGCTTTCTTT. It translates to CASSSLGVGSTEAFF.